What follows are 6 T cell receptor beta chains derived from one specimen sequenced in a study of PD-L1 blockade in urothelial cancer. This sample's time point: pretreatment peripheral blood. The method was immunoSEQ multiplex PCR; TCRdb's version includes in-frame clones alone and lacks a portion of them. This sample yields around 70,000 clones, of which approximately 87% are seen a single time; roughly 4.7% belongs to the top ten. This specimen consisted of PBMCs, obtained around atezolizumab (anti-PD-L1) treatment. These receptors originate from a man aged 70-80 years with urothelial cancer.

The V and J genes are TRBV10-3 and TRBJ1-2; D not certain. The CDR3 is made up of 13 amino acids. Trimming left V 10 bases short and J 2 bases short, with 14 bases between. CDR1 and CDR2 (germline): ENHRY, SYGVKD. The CDR3 region is CATAREENYGYTF. Written as DNA, the CDR3 is TGTGCCACCGCTAGGGAGGAAAACTATGGCTACACCTTC.

V is TRBV27 and J is TRBJ2-2; possible D gene TRBD1, 6 bases. V shed 10 bases and J shed 3 bases, with 9 bases lying between them. The CDR3 is made up of 12 amino acids. The germline gives CDR1 MNHEY, CDR2 SMNVEV (reference sequence). CDR3 coding DNA: TGTGCCACCCGGACAGACACCGGGGAGCTGTTTTTT. Its translation: CATRTDTGELFF.

The chain joins TRBV5-1 to TRBJ2-7; the match to TRBD2 covers 12 bases. Germline CDR1 and CDR2: SGHRS and YFSETQ. V was clipped by 1 base and J by 3 bases; unmatched bases: 2. This CDR3 is 15 amino acids long. CDR3 residues: CASSLSGLAGYEQYF. The CDR3 DNA reads as TGCGCCAGCAGCTTGTCGGGACTAGCGGGCTACGAGCAGTACTTC.

This clone was observed a single time. V and J are TRBV6-4 and TRBJ1-2; maybe TRBD1 (6 bases). CDR3 length equals 13 residues. Germline V CDR1 and CDR2: MRHNA, SNTAGT. The V and J ends lost 6 bases and 10 bases respectively, with 18 bases between them. The CDR3 DNA reads as TGTGCCAGCAGCCAACAGGGTGAGGGGGTCTACACCTTC. Protein product: CASSQQGEGVYTF.

The CDR3 reads CASSLEVRGPQHF. The CDR3 DNA follows: TGTGCCAGCAGTTTAGAGGTGAGAGGGCCCCAGCATTTT. V gene TRBV28 combines with J gene TRBJ1-5, with D hard to call. The CDR3 totals 13 residues. Germline-derived CDR1 and CDR2 are MDHEN and SYDVKM. V lost 2 bases, J lost 9 bases, and 11 bases lay in between.

In DNA, the CDR3 is TGCGCCAGCACCAAGGGACAGGGGGGTATCGATGAGCAGTTCTTC. This sequence encodes CASTKGQGGIDEQFF. The V gene is TRBV10-1, the J gene TRBJ2-1; 11 positions agree with TRBD1. Germline V lookup: CDR1 WNHNN, CDR2 SYGVQD (reference sequence). This CDR3 region has 15 residues. The V gene end was trimmed by 7 bases and the J gene end by 8 bases; junction bases not matched to a gene: 10.